These 30 T cell receptor beta chains share one sample of origin, sequenced in a study of blood T cell repertoires in COVID-19. Generated by immunoSEQ multiplex PCR, the TCRdb table keeps only in-frame clones and is missing some. The profile shows about 200,000 clones, about 86% of them singletons. Sequenced material: peripheral blood. All receptors come from a woman in her 70s with acute or convalescent COVID-19.

The chain joins TRBV12-3 or TRBV12-4 to TRBJ2-1; no clear D. This CDR3 has 12 amino acids. V lost 6 bases to trimming and J lost 8 bases, with 11 bases between them. The CDR3 reads CASRPFNYEQFF. CDR3 bases: TGTGCCAGCAGGCCCTTCAACTATGAGCAGTTCTTC.

The rearrangement links TRBV2 to TRBJ1-1, with D possibly being TRBD1 (6 bases). V was clipped by 2 bases and J by 9 bases, with 13 bases between them. In germline, CDR1 is SNHLY, CDR2 FYNNEI. The CDR3 length is 13 residues. The CDR3 spells CASSERGGSQAFF. CDR3 DNA: TGTGCCAGCAGTGAAAGGGGGGGGAGTCAAGCTTTCTTT. Variable domain in full (rest from reference TRBV2 and TRBJ1-1): EPEVTQTPSHQVTQMGQEVILRCVPISNHLYFYWYRQILGQKVEFLVSFYNNEISEKSEIFDDQFSVERPDGSNFTLKIRSTKLEDSAMYFCASSERGGSQAFFGQGTRLTVV.

This sequence joins TRBV29-1 and TRBJ1-2; D perhaps matches TRBD1 (5 bases). CDR3 length equals 14 residues. CDR1 and CDR2 from the germline V gene are SQVTM and ANQGSEA. V was cut by 3 bases and J by 0 bases, with 11 bases left in between. The CDR3 protein is CSVDAPGTNYGYTF. In DNA, the CDR3 is TGCAGCGTTGATGCGCCAGGGACTAACTATGGCTACACCTTC. Supplemented by reference TRBV29-1 and TRBJ1-2, the full variable domain reads SAVISQKPSRDICQRGTSLTIQCQVDSQVTMMFWYRQQPGQSLTLIATANQGSEATYESGFVIDKFPISRPNLTFSTLTVSNMSPEDSSIYLCSVDAPGTNYGYTFGSGTRLTVV.

The V call is TRBV11-3, the J call TRBJ2-2; maybe TRBD2 (5 bases). The CDR3 runs 17 residues. V was pared by 1 base and J by 4 bases, with 16 bases between. The germline gives CDR1 SGHNT, CDR2 YENEEA. The CDR3, as DNA: TGTGCCAGCAGCTTAGTTCTTAGCGAAGGCGGCACCGGGGAGCTGTTTTTT. It translates to CASSLVLSEGGTGELFF.

Regarding this clone: Other DNA sequences within the sample encode an identical CDR3. The chain is built from TRBV29-1 and TRBJ2-7, with D tentatively TRBD1 (5 bases). The V end lost 6 bases, the J end lost 3 bases, and 12 bases lay between the germline ends. The CDR3 loop spans 12 amino acids. Looked up from germline, CDR1 is SQVTM and CDR2 is ANQGSEA. DNA for the CDR3: TGCAGCGTCGGTCAGGGAAGCTACGAGCAGTACTTC. It encodes CSVGQGSYEQYF.

The chain employs TRBV24-1 and TRBJ1-5; the D is unclear. The CDR3 covers 12 residues. V lost 6 bases and J 5 bases, leaving 7 bases between the germline ends. From germline, CDR1 is KGHDR and CDR2 SFDVKD. CDR3: CATSYGDQPQHF. CDR3 coding DNA: TGTGCCACCAGTTACGGGGATCAGCCCCAGCATTTT.

V is TRBV4-3 and J is TRBJ1-2; possible D gene TRBD1, 5 bases. Germline V gene sequence: CDR1 LGHNA, CDR2 YSLEER. Trimming removed 4 bases at V and 6 bases at J, with 21 bases between. This CDR3 is 16 amino acids long. The CDR3 region is CASSPVRDSIFDGYTF. The CDR3 bases are TGCGCCAGCAGCCCAGTAAGGGACTCGATCTTCGATGGCTACACCTTC.

This chain joins TRBV4-3 and TRBJ1-2, with D uncertain. This CDR3 is 15 amino acids long. Trimming shortened V by 4 bases and J by 0 bases, and 12 bases separated the two germline ends. The germline CDR1 and CDR2 sequences are LGHNA and YSLEER. The CDR3 DNA follows: TGCGCCAGCAGCCCTGATAACAGTGCTAACTATGGCTACACCTTC. This encodes CASSPDNSANYGYTF.

The genes are TRBV9 and TRBJ2-7; perhaps TRBD2 as D (6 bases). The V end lost 4 bases, the J end lost 3 bases, and 17 bases lay between the germline ends. Germline CDR1 and CDR2: SGDLS and YYNGEE. This CDR3 has 15 residues. The CDR3 DNA reads as TGTGCCAGCAGCCCCCCTCAGGGAGGCCTCTACGAGCAGTACTTC. This translates into CASSPPQGGLYEQYF.

V is TRBV6-5 and J is TRBJ2-7, with 7 bases matching TRBD1. The CDR3 totals 14 residues. V was pared by 5 bases and J by 3 bases, with 7 bases of the junction left unmatched. Germline loops: CDR1 MNHEY, CDR2 SVGAGI. The CDR3 bases are TGTGCCAGCAGTCTCCGACAGGGTGGCTACGAGCAGTACTTC. Translated, it gives CASSLRQGGYEQYF.

V is TRBV10-1 and J is TRBJ1-1; a possible D gene is TRBD1 (5 bases). The CDR3 extends over 14 amino acids. V was cut by 2 bases and J by 5 bases, with 12 bases left in between. From germline, CDR1 is WNHNN and CDR2 SYGVQD (reference sequence). Here the CDR3 DNA reads TGCGCCAGCAGTGAGAGTGGGGCGCCTACTGAAGCTTTCTTT. This sequence encodes CASSESGAPTEAFF.

This sequence joins TRBV11-3 and TRBJ1-5; TRBD1 might be the D (6 bases). Germline V gene lookup returns CDR1 SGHNT and CDR2 YENEEA. This CDR3 has 14 amino acids. V lost 1 base to trimming and J lost 7 bases, with 11 bases between them. The DNA for the CDR3 is TGTGCCAGCAGCTTAGTACAGGGAGGGCAGCCCCAGCATTTT. Its translation is CASSLVQGGQPQHF.

The rearrangement links TRBV7-8 to TRBJ1-5; D remains ambiguous. The germline gives CDR1 SGHVS, CDR2 FQNEAQ. V dropped 0 bases and J dropped 0 bases, with 9 bases sitting between them. The CDR3 is made up of 16 amino acids. CDR3 sequence (DNA): TGTGCCAGCAGCTTAGCATCCAGGAATAGCAATCAGCCCCAGCATTTT. The encoded protein is CASSLASRNSNQPQHF. The variable domain in full, with the rest retrieved from reference TRBV7-8 and TRBJ1-5, is GAGVSQSPRYKVAKRGQDVALRCDPISGHVSLFWYQQALGQGPEFLTYFQNEAQLDKSGLPSDRFFAERPEGSVSTLKIQRTQQEDSAVYLCASSLASRNSNQPQHFGDGTRLSIL.

The chain uses TRBV18 and TRBJ1-2; D possibly corresponds to TRBD1 (5 bases). Germline V gene sequence: CDR1 KGHSH, CDR2 LQKENI. Trimming stripped 4 bases from V and 0 bases from J, with 18 bases between. The CDR3 loop spans 17 amino acids. CDR3: CASSLLTTAPANYGYTF. The CDR3 DNA is TGTGCCAGCTCACTTCTGACGACAGCGCCAGCTAACTATGGCTACACCTTC.

In its sample, this clone was seen a few times. This chain links TRBV19 with TRBJ1-5; D gene unclear. Trimming cost V 2 bases and J 7 bases, with 6 bases left between them. This CDR3 contains 12 residues. Germline V gene sequence: CDR1 LNHDA, CDR2 SQIVND (reference sequence). The CDR3 DNA follows: TGTGCCAGTAGTATAACAGACCAGCCCCAGCATTTT. Its protein is CASSITDQPQHF.

This chain uses TRBV12-3 or TRBV12-4 with TRBJ2-3, with a possible D match to TRBD1 (6 bases). The germline V and J ends were trimmed by 3 bases and 3 bases, with 7 bases remaining between them. This CDR3 comprises 13 residues. The CDR3 sequence: CASSFQGTDTQYF. Here the CDR3 DNA reads TGTGCCAGCAGTTTTCAGGGGACAGATACGCAGTATTTT.

This chain connects TRBV28 to TRBJ2-2; 11 bases align to TRBD1. With 6 bases clipped from V and 6 bases from J, the junction kept 6 bases outside the gene matches. This CDR3 has 15 residues. CDR1 is MDHEN and CDR2 is SYDVKM in the germline V gene. The DNA of the CDR3 is TGTGCCAGCAGCCGACCGGGACAGGGGGCCGGGGAGCTGTTTTTT. It specifies CASSRPGQGAGELFF.

The V gene is TRBV5-1, the J gene TRBJ2-5, with TRBD1 matching 7 bases. Germline V gives CDR1 SGHRS, CDR2 YFSETQ. The CDR3 contains 14 residues. With 4 bases clipped from V and 0 bases from J, the junction kept 3 bases outside the gene matches. Here the CDR3 DNA reads TGCGCCAGCAGCCATGGGACAGACCAAGAGACCCAGTACTTC. It is translated as CASSHGTDQETQYF.

This clone is a singleton in its sample. J is TRBJ1-5 and V is TRBV20-1; D unclear. Germline values: CDR1 DFQATT, CDR2 SNEGSKA (reference sequence). The CDR3 runs 13 residues. Deletions cut 3 bases from V and 7 bases from J, with 13 bases between. The DNA for the CDR3 is TGCAGTGCTAGTAGGCGGCCTGAACAGCCCCAGCATTTT. It codes for CSASRRPEQPQHF.

The chain links TRBV7-6 to TRBJ1-5; a weak D match, TRBD1 (6 bases). Germline CDR1 reads SGHVS; CDR2 reads FNYEAQ. Deletions cut 1 base from V and 3 bases from J, with 10 bases between. This CDR3 region has 15 residues. The CDR3: CASSLVQGNNQPQHF. The CDR3 region has the DNA TGTGCCAGCAGCTTAGTGCAGGGGAACAATCAGCCCCAGCATTTT.

V gene TRBV6-5 combines with J gene TRBJ2-7; TRBD2 aligns across 11 bases. Germline lookup yields CDR1 MNHEY and CDR2 SVGAGI. The CDR3 is 14 amino acids. Trimming took 5 bases from V and 3 from J; bases not matched to a gene: 3. The CDR3 nucleotides read TGTGCCAGCAGTAAACTAGCGGGGGTCTACGAGCAGTACTTC. Its translation is CASSKLAGVYEQYF.

This clone is a singleton in its sample. The V call is TRBV6-2 or TRBV6-3, the J call TRBJ1-2; D is unclear. The CDR3 has 15 residues. Per the germline V gene, CDR1 is MNHEY and CDR2 is SVGEGT. Trimming stripped 2 bases from V and 5 bases from J, with 15 bases between. The CDR3 DNA follows: TGTGCCAGCAGTTACCCCAGTGGCGGTCGATATGGCTACACCTTC. It is translated as CASSYPSGGRYGYTF.

This clone was counted once. The chain employs TRBV6-5 and TRBJ2-1; D may be TRBD2 (5 bases). The CDR3 length is 16 residues. Germline CDR1 MNHEY, CDR2 SVGAGI. V lost 4 bases to trimming and J lost 8 bases, with 21 bases between them. The CDR3: CASSSKRASSVHEQFF. The CDR3 DNA is TGTGCCAGCAGTTCCAAACGGGCTAGCAGCGTCCATGAGCAGTTCTTC.

This CDR3 is CASRVVVEAFF. In DNA, the CDR3 is TGTGCCAGCAGGGTGGTAGTAGAAGCTTTCTTT. The rearrangement joins TRBV2 to TRBJ1-1; D is unresolved. This CDR3 contains 11 residues. Germline CDR1 and CDR2: SNHLY and FYNNEI. Trimming left V 6 bases short and J 8 bases short, with 10 bases between.

The chain has TRBV7-2 and TRBJ1-2, with 10 nucleotides matching TRBD1. This CDR3 spans 16 amino acids. The trim removed 5 bases at V and 8 bases at J, leaving 14 bases unmatched. Germline loops: CDR1 SGHTA, CDR2 FQGNSA. The CDR3 bases are TGTGCCAGCAGCGTGACAGGGGGCGCTGGGTTGCGGGGCTACACCTTC. Protein product: CASSVTGGAGLRGYTF.

The V gene is TRBV6-5, the J gene TRBJ2-7; D ambiguous. V was clipped by 6 bases and J by 3 bases, with 18 bases between them. Germline CDR1 MNHEY, CDR2 SVGAGI. CDR3 size: 15 residues. This chain's CDR3 is CASRSSGSPGYEQYF. The CDR3, as DNA: TGTGCCAGCAGATCCTCCGGGTCCCCGGGCTACGAGCAGTACTTC.

The gene calls are TRBV5-4 and TRBJ2-1; D perhaps matches TRBD2 (6 bases). Germline V CDR1 and CDR2: SGHNT, YYREEE (reference sequence). V lost 2 bases and J lost 7, with 7 bases in between. The CDR3 length is 12 residues. CDR3 protein: CASSFGGNEQFF. The CDR3 coding sequence is TGTGCCAGCAGCTTTGGGGGGAATGAGCAGTTCTTC.

Turning to this clone: Other DNA sequences within the sample encode an identical CDR3. The chain links TRBV5-1 to TRBJ2-3; TRBD1 is a possible D gene (5 bases). V lost 1 base to trimming and J lost 6 bases, with 12 bases between them. The germline CDR1 and CDR2 sequences are SGHRS and YFSETQ. The CDR3 totals 14 residues. The CDR3 nucleotides read TGCGCCAGCAGCTTGTCTACTGGGGCGGATACGCAGTATTTT. It encodes CASSLSTGADTQYF.

J is TRBJ2-3 and V is TRBV18, with D unclear. V lost 2 bases, J lost 5 bases, and 14 bases lay in between. This CDR3 contains 15 residues. Germline loops: CDR1 KGHSH, CDR2 LQKENI. Written as DNA, the CDR3 is TGTGCCAGCTCACCAGCTGAGTCTAATCGAGATACGCAGTATTTT. Protein product: CASSPAESNRDTQYF.

This chain connects TRBV13 to TRBJ2-3; 11 bases line up with TRBD2. V lost 5 bases to trimming and J lost 4 bases; unmatched junction nucleotides: 8. Germline V CDR1 and CDR2: PRHDT, FYEKMQ (reference sequence). The CDR3 extends over 16 amino acids. Here the CDR3 reads CASSPLSGRAPDTQYF. The CDR3 bases are TGTGCCAGCAGCCCTCTTAGCGGGAGGGCGCCAGATACGCAGTATTTT.